This T cell receptor (beta chain) emerged from a study of technical replicates of blood from several donors. Profiling relied on immunoSEQ multiplex PCR, and the TCRdb table lists in-frame clones only, not all of them. The top ten hold roughly 0.16% of the sample, which has about 67,000 clones, roughly 98% seen once. The V segment lost 3 bases and the J segment 0 bases; nucleotides outside the gene matches: 9. Germline V gene lookup returns CDR1 SGDLS and CDR2 YYNGEE. There are 17 residues in the CDR3. This sequence was found in a human donor in good health. Sequences were obtained from T cells isolated from PBMCs. The genes are TRBV9 and TRBJ1-3, with 7 bases lining up with TRBD1. CDR3: CASSEQGQTFSGNTIYF. The CDR3 DNA reads TGTGCCAGCAGCGAGCAGGGACAGACCTTCTCTGGAAACACCATATATTTT.